The 17 T cell receptor beta chains given below trace back to one sample, sequenced in a study of T cells in Graves' hyperthyroidism and ophthalmopathy. Amplified TCR beta CDR3 regions came from RNA transcripts. The HTBI set primed first-round TCR CDR3 RT-PCR. MiXCR, applied by TCRdb to the multiplex PCR reads, yields one record per CDR3 protein. The data show about 510,000 distinct CDR3 sequences, approximately 48% seen once. Sequenced: peripheral blood or thyroid tissue (not recorded which). These receptors all stem from an adult woman with Graves' disease, either hyperthyroidism or ophthalmopathy (not recorded which).

The J gene is TRBJ1-1, the V gene TRBV29-1, with D possibly being TRBD1 (6 bases). Germline V gene data show CDR1 as SQVTM and CDR2 as ANQGSEA. V was pared by 6 bases and J by 4 bases, with 21 bases between. CDR3 length: 15 residues. The CDR3 bases are TGCAGCGTATATGGGGGGCTAGTATCGATCACTGAAGCTTTCTTT. As protein: CSVYGGLVSITEAFF.

The CDR3 region is CASNLEPGNYEQYF. CDR3 nucleotides: TGTGCCAGCAACTTGGAGCCAGGGAACTACGAGCAGTACTTC. The chain carries TRBV7-9 and TRBJ2-7, with D perhaps matching TRBD1 (5 bases). CDR1 SEHNR and CDR2 FQNEAQ come from the germline V gene (reference sequence). The V end lost 7 bases, the J end lost 3 bases, and 16 bases lay between the germline ends. This CDR3 has 14 residues. Combining the CDR3 with reference TRBV7-9 and TRBJ2-7 gives the whole variable domain DTGVSQNPRHKITKRGQNVTFRCDPISEHNRLYWYRQTLGQGPEFLTYFQNEAQLEKSRLLSDRFSAERPKGSFSTLEIQRTEQGDSAMYLCASNLEPGNYEQYFGPGTRLTVT.

The chain uses TRBV29-1 and TRBJ2-5, with D maybe TRBD2 (7 bases). Germline values: CDR1 SQVTM, CDR2 ANQGSEA. Trimming took 6 bases from V and 5 from J, leaving 19 bases between them. CDR3 length: 14 amino acids. The CDR3 loop is CSVRQGRAFETQYF. The CDR3 coding sequence is TGCAGCGTAAGGCAGGGGAGGGCCTTCGAGACCCAGTACTTC.

This clonotype was recorded many times. CDR3 bases: TGCAGCGTTGCGGGGACAGGGTTCACAGATACGCAGTATTTT. Its protein is CSVAGTGFTDTQYF. The rearrangement uses TRBV29-1 and TRBJ2-3, with TRBD1 matching 9 bases. Germline-derived CDR1 and CDR2 are SQVTM and ANQGSEA. The CDR3 extends over 14 amino acids. V gave up 4 bases and J gave up 2 bases; unmatched junction bases: 4.

The gene calls are TRBV7-9 and TRBJ1-1, with TRBD1 matching 7 bases. The ends lost 5 bases at V and 9 bases at J; junction bases unmatched: 9. CDR1 is SEHNR, CDR2 FQNEAQ, per germline (reference sequence). This CDR3 comprises 13 residues. The chain's CDR3 is CASSHRDSGKAFF. The DNA of the CDR3 is TGTGCCAGCAGCCACCGGGACAGCGGTAAAGCTTTCTTT.

This clonotype was recorded a few times. The chain couples TRBV20-1 to TRBJ2-7; 13 bases map to TRBD2. This CDR3 has 17 amino acids. Germline V gene lookup returns CDR1 DFQATT and CDR2 SNEGSKA (reference sequence). V lost 6 bases to trimming and J lost 2 bases; unmatched junction nucleotides: 13. CDR3 loop: CSAHILAGGPVTYEQYF. The CDR3 DNA reads TGCAGTGCCCATATACTAGCGGGAGGGCCAGTAACCTACGAGCAGTACTTC.

J is TRBJ1-2 and V is TRBV5-6; D uncertain. CDR3 length: 13 residues. The germline CDR1 and CDR2 sequences are SGHDT and YYEEEE. Trimming took 7 bases from V and 5 from J, leaving 15 bases between them. CDR3 sequence reads: CASAPGREYGYTF. The CDR3 bases are TGTGCCAGCGCCCCAGGAAGGGAGTATGGCTACACCTTC.

This clonotype was seen many times. The CDR3 bases are TGTGCCACCAGCAGAGAAAGGTCAGGGTACTACGAGCAGTACTTC. This encodes CATSRERSGYYEQYF. V is TRBV15 and J is TRBJ2-7, with a weak D call TRBD1 (5 bases). The germline V gene has CDR1 LNHNV and CDR2 YYDKDF (reference sequence). The length of the CDR3 is 15 residues. Trimming left V 0 bases short and J 3 bases short, with 12 bases between.

This clonotype was observed at least ten times. The gene calls are TRBV7-9 and TRBJ1-1; 9 nucleotides line up with TRBD1. Germline CDR1 and CDR2: SEHNR and FQNEAQ (reference sequence). The CDR3 totals 15 residues. J gave up 5 bases and V 0 bases, and 4 bases lay outside the gene matches. CDR3: CASSLAGTGSTEAFF. Here the CDR3 DNA reads TGTGCCAGCAGCTTAGCCGGGACAGGGAGTACTGAAGCTTTCTTT.

In its sample, this clonotype was seen a few times. The chain joins TRBV6-2 or TRBV6-3 to TRBJ1-5; TRBD1 aligns across 8 bases. J was trimmed by 4 bases and V by 7 bases; bases with no gene match: 9. Per the germline V gene, CDR1 is MNHEY and CDR2 is SVGEGT. This CDR3 spans 15 amino acids. The CDR3 DNA is TGTGCCAGCAACAAACAGGGGGTAGGGAATCAGCCCCAGCATTTT. Its translation: CASNKQGVGNQPQHF.

This chain connects TRBV11-2 to TRBJ1-6; a possible D gene is TRBD1 (5 bases). This CDR3 spans 11 amino acids. Germline-derived CDR1 and CDR2 are SGHAT and FQNNGV. V dropped 8 bases and J dropped 7 bases, with 6 bases sitting between them. The CDR3 coding sequence is TGTGCCAGCCAGGGAAATTCACCCCTCCACTTT. Its protein is CASQGNSPLHF.

The CDR3 coding sequence is TGTGCCAGCAGCTTAGGGACCCGAGGGACCGTTCCCTACGAGCAGTACTTC. Amino acid sequence: CASSLGTRGTVPYEQYF. V usage is TRBV11-2 and J usage is TRBJ2-7; D tentatively reads TRBD1 or TRBD2 (5 bases each). The germline V gene encodes CDR1 SGHAT and CDR2 FQNNGV. This CDR3 region has 17 residues. V shed 1 base and J shed 2 bases, with 18 bases lying between them. Based on the CDR3 plus reference TRBV11-2 and TRBJ2-7, the full variable domain is EAGVAQSPRYKIIEKRQSVAFWCNPISGHATLYWYQQILGQGPKLLIQFQNNGVVDDSQLPKDRFSAERLKGVDSTLKIQPAKLEDSAVYLCASSLGTRGTVPYEQYFGPGTRLTVT.

V usage is TRBV7-2 and J usage is TRBJ1-3; D perhaps matches TRBD1 (5 bases). The CDR3 is 14 amino acids. The germline V gene encodes CDR1 SGHTA and CDR2 FQGNSA. V dropped 6 bases and J dropped 0 bases, with 9 bases sitting between them. CDR3 DNA: TGTGCCAGCAGATCGGGGGGCTCTGGAAACACCATATATTTT. Amino acid sequence: CASRSGGSGNTIYF.

This clonotype was counted ten times or more. The V gene is TRBV5-6, the J gene TRBJ2-5; D perhaps matches TRBD1 (6 bases). Trimming cost V 6 bases and J 2 bases, with 14 bases left between them. Per germline, CDR1 SGHDT and CDR2 YYEEEE. CDR3 length: 14 residues. CDR3 residues: CASIRQANQETQYF. Written as DNA, the CDR3 is TGTGCCAGCATCAGACAGGCTAATCAAGAGACCCAGTACTTC.

As for this clonotype: A single base separates this from a much larger clone, so it may be a read error. V and J are TRBV11-2 and TRBJ1-4, with D unclear. The V end lost 5 bases, the J end lost 3 bases, and 10 bases lay between the germline ends. The CDR3 loop spans 14 amino acids. From germline, CDR1 is SGHAT and CDR2 FQNNGV. CDR3 sequence reads: CASSGQWANEKLFF. The CDR3 DNA reads TGTGCCAGCAGCGGCCAGTGGGCTAATGAAAAACTGTTTTTT.

This clonotype appeared a few times. A much larger clonotype is one base distant, so this may be a read error. The rearrangement links TRBV20-1 to TRBJ2-7; 11 bases fit TRBD2. Per the germline V gene, CDR1 is DFQATT and CDR2 is SNEGSKA (reference sequence). The CDR3 runs 15 residues. The CDR3 reads CSVTASGRTTYEQCF. The CDR3 bases are TGCAGTGTTACGGCTAGCGGGAGGACGACCTACGAGCAGTGCTTC.

At least ten counts were recorded for this clonotype. V gene TRBV11-2 combines with J gene TRBJ2-7; the D gene could be TRBD1 or TRBD2 (5 bases each). The length of the CDR3 is 15 residues. Trimming cost V 0 bases and J 3 bases, with 12 bases left between them. Germline V gives CDR1 SGHAT, CDR2 FQNNGV. CDR3 coding DNA: TGTGCCAGCAGCTTAGATCCGGGGCGAGGCTACGAGCAGTACTTC. Amino acids: CASSLDPGRGYEQYF.